This entry features one T cell receptor beta chain sequence. The entry originates in a study of blood T cell repertoires in COVID-19. Whole-study context: The United States, Italy and Spain were the sources of the acute and convalescent COVID-19 samples.

Trimming removed 0 bases at V and 1 base at J, with 7 bases between. Germline CDR1 is MNHEY and CDR2 is SVGAGI. CDR3 size: 14 residues. Authors' analysis steps: For nucleated cells, counts were estimated from reference gene primer amplification. Generated by immunoSEQ multiplex PCR, the TCRdb table keeps only in-frame clones and is missing some. The DNA gave D and trimming, while V, J and clone size come from that table. Of approximately 110,000 clones listed, around 70% are singletons. This chain connects TRBV6-5 to TRBJ2-7; possible D gene TRBD2, 6 bases. The source of this sequence is an elderly man with COVID-19, enrolled during active disease. Sequenced: peripheral blood. The CDR3 DNA follows: TGTGCCAGCAGTTACTCAGGGACTTCCTACGAGCAGTACTTC. Translation: CASSYSGTSYEQYF.